This T cell receptor beta chain was recovered during a study of early stage breast cancer tumors. Findings of the study overall: Commonly generated sequences made up most enriched TCRB sequences shared between patients.

To note about this clone: The antigen remains undetermined.

The CDR3 totals 15 residues. V shed 3 bases, J shed 7 bases, and the junction held 6 bases outside the gene matches. Germline V gives CDR1 LNHDA, CDR2 SQIVND (reference sequence). Blood replicates held 0.5 ug DNA, tumor or normal breast roughly 1.5 ug, two each. The assay was immunoSEQ multiplex PCR, and TCRdb's table has in-frame clones only and misses some. This sample has about 8,000 clones, with approximately 60% found just once. The V gene is TRBV19, the J gene TRBJ1-5; 10 nucleotides match TRBD1. The material sequenced was breast tumor tissue. The sequence derives from a person between 65 and 79 years old with breast cancer. CDR3 coding DNA: TGTGCCAGTAGTATGGGACAGGGGACCTTCCAGCCCCAGCATTTT. This encodes CASSMGQGTFQPQHF.